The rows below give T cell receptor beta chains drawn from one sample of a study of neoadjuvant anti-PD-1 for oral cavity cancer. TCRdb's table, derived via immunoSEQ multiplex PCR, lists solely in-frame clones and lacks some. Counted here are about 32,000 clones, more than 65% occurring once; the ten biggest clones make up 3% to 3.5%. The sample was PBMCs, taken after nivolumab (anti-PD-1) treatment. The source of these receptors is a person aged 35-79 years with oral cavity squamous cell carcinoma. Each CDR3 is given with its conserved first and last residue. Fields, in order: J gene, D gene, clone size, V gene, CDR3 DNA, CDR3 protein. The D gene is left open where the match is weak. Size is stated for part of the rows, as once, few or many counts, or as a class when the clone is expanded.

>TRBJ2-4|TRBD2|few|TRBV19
TGTGCCAGTAAGGCAGGGCTAGCGGGGGCCATGGACATTCAGTACTTC
CASKAGLAGAMDIQYF
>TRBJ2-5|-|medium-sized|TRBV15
TGTGCCACCAGCAGAGGTGGTGAGGGGACCCAAGAGACCCAGTACTTC
CATSRGGEGTQETQYF
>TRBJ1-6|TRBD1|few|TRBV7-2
TGTGCCAGCAGCTGGACAGGGGCCTCACCCCTCCACTTT
CASSWTGASPLHF
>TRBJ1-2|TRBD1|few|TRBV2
TGTGCCAGCAGTGACTTGGGACAGGGAACGGGTGGCTACACCTTC
CASSDLGQGTGGYTF
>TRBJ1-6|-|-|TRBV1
TGCACCAGCAGCCAAGAAGGGGCTACAGGGGACTATAATTCACCCCTCCACTTT
CTSSQEGATGDYNSPLHF
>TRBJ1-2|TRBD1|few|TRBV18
TGTGCCAGCTCACCGGAGACAGGGAACTTTCGCTATGGCTACACCTTC
CASSPETGNFRYGYTF
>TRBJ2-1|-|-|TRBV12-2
TGTGCAAGTCGGGCCGGGACAGTTGTTCCCTACAATGAGCAGTTCTTC
CASRAGTVVPYNEQFF
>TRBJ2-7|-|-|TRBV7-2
TGTGCCAGCAGCATTCCCTCGCGCGAGCAGTACTTC
CASSIPSREQYF
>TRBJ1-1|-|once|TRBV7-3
TGTGCCAGCAGCTCCCTCGGAAACACTGAAGCTTTCTTT
CASSSLGNTEAFF
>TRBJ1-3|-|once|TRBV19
TGTGCCAGTAGTACCTCTCTAAGAGGGGGGAGAAACACCATATATTTT
CASSTSLRGGRNTIYF
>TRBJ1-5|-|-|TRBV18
TGTGCCAGCTCACCAGAGGGGCGAGGCAATCAGCCCCAGCATTTT
CASSPEGRGNQPQHF
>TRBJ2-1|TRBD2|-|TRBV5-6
TGTGCCAGCACCCTAGCGGGGGTCCCCTACAATGAGCAGTTCTTC
CASTLAGVPYNEQFF
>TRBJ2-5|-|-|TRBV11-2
TGTGCCAGCAGATTAACGTCAGAGACCCAGTACTTC
CASRLTSETQYF
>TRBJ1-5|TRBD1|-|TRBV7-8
TGTGCCAGCAGCTTACGGACAGGGCCGAGCAATCAGCCCCAGCATTTT
CASSLRTGPSNQPQHF
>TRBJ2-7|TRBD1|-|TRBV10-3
TGTGCCATCAGTGGATCCGGGACAGGGAGTTTGTACGAGCAGTACTTC
CAISGSGTGSLYEQYF
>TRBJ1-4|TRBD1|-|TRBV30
TGTGCCTGCGGGGGGACAGGGGATGAAAAACTGTTTTTT
CACGGTGDEKLFF
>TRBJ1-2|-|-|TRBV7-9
TGTGCCAGCAGCTTTCGGGACCCCCAGAACTATGGCTACACCTTC
CASSFRDPQNYGYTF
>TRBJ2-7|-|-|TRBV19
TGTGCCAGTAAGGGTCAGGGGAAGCAGTACTTC
CASKGQGKQYF
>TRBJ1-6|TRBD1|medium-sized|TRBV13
TGTGCCAGCAGCTCCGACAGGGGGCCGAGTAATTCACCCCTCCACTTT
CASSSDRGPSNSPLHF
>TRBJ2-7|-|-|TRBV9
TGTGCCAGTGGGGGCGGGGGCCCCTACGAGCAGTACTTC
CASGGGGPYEQYF
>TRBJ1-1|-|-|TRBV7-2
TGTGCCAGCAGCAGAATTTATGAAGCTTTCTTT
CASSRIYEAFF
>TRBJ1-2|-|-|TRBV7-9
TGTGCCAGCAGCTTAGTCAGGCTTTCTAACTATGGCTACACCTTC
CASSLVRLSNYGYTF